Below, 2 T cell receptor beta chains from the same sample are listed, as sequenced in a study of patients and donors after allogeneic stem cell transplantation. TCRdb processed the RT-PCR reads anew with MiXCR; each CDR3 protein has one entry. Here the sample spans approximately 410,000 distinct CDR3 sequences, roughly 16% being singletons. Sequences were obtained from blood, either unsorted or a sorted T cell fraction (not recorded which). The receptor source for this set is a human donor who was either an allogeneic HSCT recipient or a stem cell or donor lymphocyte infusion donor (not recorded which). It is not recorded whose cells these are; they may come from a transplant donor.

This clonotype was found a few times. The chain joins TRBV4-1 to TRBJ2-7, with 7 nucleotides matching TRBD1. The CDR3 runs to 16 residues. Trimming cost V 0 bases and J 2 bases; bases outside gene matches: 7. Germline V lookup: CDR1 MGHRA, CDR2 YSYEKL. CDR3 in DNA: TGCGCCAGCAGCCAAGATAGACAGGGTTCTGCCTACGAGCAGTACTTC. This sequence encodes CASSQDRQGSAYEQYF.

This clonotype was detected many times. CDR3 sequence: CSALVTSGGVTDTQYF. For the CDR3, the DNA is TGCAGTGCCCTCGTCACTAGCGGGGGAGTCACAGATACGCAGTATTTT. The chain uses TRBV20-1 and TRBJ2-3; TRBD2 agrees at 11 bases. Germline V gives CDR1 DFQATT, CDR2 SNEGSKA (reference sequence). The CDR3 length is 16 residues. The V segment lost 6 bases and the J segment 2 bases; nucleotides outside the gene matches: 10.